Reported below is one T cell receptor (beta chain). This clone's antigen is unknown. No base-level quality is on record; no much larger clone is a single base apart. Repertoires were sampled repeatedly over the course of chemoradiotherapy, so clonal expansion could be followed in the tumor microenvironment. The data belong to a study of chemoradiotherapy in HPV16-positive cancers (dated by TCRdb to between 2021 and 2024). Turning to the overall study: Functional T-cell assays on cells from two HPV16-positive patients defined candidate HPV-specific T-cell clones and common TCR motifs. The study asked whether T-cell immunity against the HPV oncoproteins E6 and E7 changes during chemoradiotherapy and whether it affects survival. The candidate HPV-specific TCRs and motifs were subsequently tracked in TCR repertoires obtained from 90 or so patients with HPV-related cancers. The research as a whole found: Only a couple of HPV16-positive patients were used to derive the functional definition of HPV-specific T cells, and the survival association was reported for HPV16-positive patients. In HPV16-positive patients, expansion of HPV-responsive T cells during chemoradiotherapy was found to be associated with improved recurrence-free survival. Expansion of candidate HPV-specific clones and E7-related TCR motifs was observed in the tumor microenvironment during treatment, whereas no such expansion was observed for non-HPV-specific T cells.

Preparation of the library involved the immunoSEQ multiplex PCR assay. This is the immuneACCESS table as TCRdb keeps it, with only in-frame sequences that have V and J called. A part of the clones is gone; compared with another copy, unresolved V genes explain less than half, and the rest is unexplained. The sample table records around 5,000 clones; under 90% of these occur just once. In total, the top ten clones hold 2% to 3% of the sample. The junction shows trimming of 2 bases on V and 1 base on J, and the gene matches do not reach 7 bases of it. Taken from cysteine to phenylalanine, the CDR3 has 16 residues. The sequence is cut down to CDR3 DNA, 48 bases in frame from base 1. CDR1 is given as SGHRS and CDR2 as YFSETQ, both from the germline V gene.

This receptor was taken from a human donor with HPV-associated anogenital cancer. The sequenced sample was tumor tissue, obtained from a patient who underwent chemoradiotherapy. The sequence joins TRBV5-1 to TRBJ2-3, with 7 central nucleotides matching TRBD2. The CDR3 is CASSLISGPGTDTQYF. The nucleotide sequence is TGCGCCAGCAGCTTAATTAGCGGGCCCGGCACAGATACGCAGTATTTT.